Reported below is one T cell receptor (beta chain). What it binds is unknown. The data were taken from a study of regulatory T cells in long-lasting Graves disease. Regarding the study as a whole: A greater number of public clonotypes (over 2,500) was shared by persistent patients than by new patients (around 970).

Time point described: newly diagnosed GD, antithyroid drugs for less than 3 months. The TCR library used RNA extracted from PBMCs. The authors drew around 9 milliliters of peripheral blood into EDTA tubes. CDR3 length: 12 residues. Germline V gene data show CDR1 as SGHAT and CDR2 as FQNNGV. After removal of 3 bases from V and 9 bases from J, the junction contained 3 bases not matched to a gene. Arm-PCR of CDR3 regions with iRepertoire HTBI primers generated TCR beta libraries. Original methodology: Detected in the samples were around 62 TRBV and 14 TRBJ segments. TCRdb re-called the multiplex PCR reads through MiXCR, storing one row per CDR3 protein. Clone size and V and J calls follow TCRdb, not the original study. Of roughly 420,000 distinct CDR3 sequences in the sample, roughly 15% were seen once. These records were also assigned to another study, of T cells in Graves' hyperthyroidism and ophthalmopathy. This second study says: These patients, aged 18 to 65, had recently diagnosed hyperthyroidism lasting under 2 months.

This chain joins TRBV11-2 and TRBJ2-3; 7 bases agree with TRBD2. This receptor was identified in a woman between 25 and 40 years old with Graves disease. The specimen comprised peripheral blood mononuclear cells (PBMCs), sampled at new diagnosis, from a patient treated with antithyroid drugs. CDR3 sequence (DNA): TGTGCCAGCAGCTTGGGGACTAAGACGCAGTATTTT. Protein: CASSLGTKTQYF.